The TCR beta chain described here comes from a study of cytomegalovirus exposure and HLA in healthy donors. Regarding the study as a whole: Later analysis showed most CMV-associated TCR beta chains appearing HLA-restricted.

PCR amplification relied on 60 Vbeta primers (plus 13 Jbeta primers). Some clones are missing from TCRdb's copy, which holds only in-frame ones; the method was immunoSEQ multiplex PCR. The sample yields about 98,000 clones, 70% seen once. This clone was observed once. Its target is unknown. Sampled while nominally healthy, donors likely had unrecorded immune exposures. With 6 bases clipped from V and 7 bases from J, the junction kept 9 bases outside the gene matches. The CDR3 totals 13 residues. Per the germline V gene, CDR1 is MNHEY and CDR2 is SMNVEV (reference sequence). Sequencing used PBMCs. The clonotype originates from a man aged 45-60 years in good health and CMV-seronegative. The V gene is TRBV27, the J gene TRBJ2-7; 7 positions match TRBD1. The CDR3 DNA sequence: TGTGCCAGCAGCCTACAGGGGCCGTGGGAGCAGTACTTC. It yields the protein CASSLQGPWEQYF.